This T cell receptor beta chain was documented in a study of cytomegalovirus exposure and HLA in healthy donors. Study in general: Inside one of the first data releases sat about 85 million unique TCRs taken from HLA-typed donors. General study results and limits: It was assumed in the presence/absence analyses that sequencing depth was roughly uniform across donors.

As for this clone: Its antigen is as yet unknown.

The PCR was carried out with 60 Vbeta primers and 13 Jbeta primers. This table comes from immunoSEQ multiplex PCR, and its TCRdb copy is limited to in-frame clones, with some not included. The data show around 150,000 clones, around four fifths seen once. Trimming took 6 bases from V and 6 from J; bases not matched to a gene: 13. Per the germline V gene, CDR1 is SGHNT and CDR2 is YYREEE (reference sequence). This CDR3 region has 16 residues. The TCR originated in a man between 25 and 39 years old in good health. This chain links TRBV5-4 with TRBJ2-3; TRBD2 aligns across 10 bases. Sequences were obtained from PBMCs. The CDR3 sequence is CASTPGRLAGVDTQYF. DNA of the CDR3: TGTGCCAGCACCCCCGGTAGGCTAGCGGGGGTGGATACGCAGTATTTT.